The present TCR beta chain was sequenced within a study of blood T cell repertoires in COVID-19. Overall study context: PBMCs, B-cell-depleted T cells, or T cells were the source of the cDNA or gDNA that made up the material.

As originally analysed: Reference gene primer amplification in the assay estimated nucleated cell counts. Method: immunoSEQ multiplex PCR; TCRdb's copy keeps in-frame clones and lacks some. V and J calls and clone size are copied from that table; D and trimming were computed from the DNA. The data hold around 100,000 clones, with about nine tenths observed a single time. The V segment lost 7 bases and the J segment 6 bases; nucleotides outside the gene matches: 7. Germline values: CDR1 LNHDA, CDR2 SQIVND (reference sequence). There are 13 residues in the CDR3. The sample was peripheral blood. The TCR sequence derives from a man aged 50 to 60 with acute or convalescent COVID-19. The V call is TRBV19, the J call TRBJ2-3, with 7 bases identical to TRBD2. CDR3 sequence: CASNREAGDTQYF. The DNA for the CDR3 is TGTGCCAGTAACCGGGAGGCGGGGGATACGCAGTATTTT. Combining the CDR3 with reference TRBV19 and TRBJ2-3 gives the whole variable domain DGGITQSPKYLFRKEGQNVTLSCEQNLNHDAMYWYRQDPGQGLRLIYYSQIVNDFQKGDIAEGYSVSREKKESFPLTVTSAQKNPTAFYLCASNREAGDTQYFGPGTRLTVL.